This T cell receptor beta chain was recovered during a study of regulatory T cells in long-lasting Graves disease. Library construction for TCR beta used iRepertoire HTBI primers and Arm-PCR of CDR3 regions. TCRdb processed the multiplex PCR reads anew with MiXCR; each CDR3 protein has one entry. The repertoire consists of about 460,000 distinct CDR3 sequences, with about 14% occurring once and the leading ten covering approximately 19%. The time point is: newly diagnosed GD, antithyroid drugs for less than 3 months. The authors made the TCR library using RNA they extracted from PBMCs. Patients met American Thyroid Association criteria for Graves' disease. Study observations and caveats: Lower TCR diversity was seen in persistent Graves' patients than in newly diagnosed ones.

Between the trimmed V and J ends, which lost 3 bases and 5 bases, there was a span of 13 bases. Germline CDR1 and CDR2: MNHEY and SVGAGI. This CDR3 is built from 14 residues. This clonotype has a handful of counts. Its antigen remains unidentified. These same records also appear under a second study, on T cells in Graves' hyperthyroidism and ophthalmopathy. Turning to that study: The hyperthyroidism was newly diagnosed and had lasted under 2 months; the patients were aged 18 to 65. It was uncontrolled infection, other autoimmune disease, pregnancy or lactation that excluded patients.

The source of this sequence is a woman aged 50 to 65 with Graves disease. The chain links TRBV6-5 to TRBJ2-5; no reliable D call. The source material was peripheral blood mononuclear cells (PBMCs), sampled at new diagnosis, from a patient treated with antithyroid drugs. CDR3 DNA: TGTGCCAGCAGTTATAAACAGTCCGGGGAGACCCAGTACTTC. It codes for CASSYKQSGETQYF.